This entry features one T cell receptor (beta chain) sequence. A much larger clone differs from this one at a single base, so this may be a read error. The CDR3 consists of 14 residues. CDR1 is SGHDT and CDR2 is YYEEEE in the germline V gene. The data derive from a study of T cell repertoires in aging, cancer and after chemotherapy. Study in general: Six age groups, ranging from 30 or younger to 70 or older, included the donors.

Peripheral blood genomic DNA, not sorted cells or RNA, was the template. Rearranged V-D-J TRB sequences were amplified with a mixed TRB-A/B primer pool. Each CDR3 protein gets one entry after TCRdb re-called the multiplex PCR reads with MiXCR. The repertoire has a few thousand distinct CDR3 sequences, around a quarter of them found once; the top ten carry roughly 30%. V usage is TRBV5-6 and J usage is TRBJ2-5; D perhaps matches TRBD2 (6 bases). The sample taken for sequencing was blood. This sequence was found in a human donor in good health. The donor label of this sample is uncertain. CDR3 sequence (DNA): TGTGCCAGCAGCCGTCAAGAAAACCGGGAGACCCTGTACTTC. Protein: CASSRQENRETLYF. The full variable domain, rest sourced from reference TRBV5-6 and TRBJ2-5, is DAGVTQSPTHLIKTRGQQVTLRCSPKSGHDTVSWYQQALGQGPQFIFQYYEEEERQRGNFPDRFSGHQFPNYSSELNVNALLLGDSALYLCASSRQENRETLYFGPGTRLLVL.